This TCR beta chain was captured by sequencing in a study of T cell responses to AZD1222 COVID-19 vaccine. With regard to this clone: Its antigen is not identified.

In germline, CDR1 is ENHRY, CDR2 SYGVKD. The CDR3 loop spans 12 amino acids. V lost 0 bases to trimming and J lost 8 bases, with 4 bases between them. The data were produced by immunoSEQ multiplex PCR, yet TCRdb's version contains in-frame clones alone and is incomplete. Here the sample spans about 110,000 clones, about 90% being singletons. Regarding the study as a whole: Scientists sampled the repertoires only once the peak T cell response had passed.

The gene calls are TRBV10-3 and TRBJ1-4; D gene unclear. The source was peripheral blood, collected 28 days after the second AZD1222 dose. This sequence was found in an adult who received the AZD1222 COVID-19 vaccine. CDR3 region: CAISESKEKLFF. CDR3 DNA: TGTGCCATCAGTGAGTCAAAAGAAAAACTGTTTTTT.